This TCR beta chain was recorded in a study of T cell repertoires in cytomegalovirus infection. Study in general: Evidence of both CMV infection and a matching HLA type came from public TCR beta signatures. Study-level findings and limits: The cumulative frequency of public TCR beta families identified carriers of CMV plus the relevant HLA.

Concerning this clonotype: The target antigen is unknown.

TCRdb re-derived calls from the reads in MiXCR, one entry per CDR3 protein. The profile shows 450,000 to 650,000 distinct CDR3 sequences, about 26% of them singletons. The clonotype comes from a human donor in good health (CMV status not recorded). Some clones in this sample may be carry-over from other donors' samples. Sequencing was done on a sample of PBMCs.

CDR3 amino acids: CASSIDPSGSIDTQYF. DNA for the CDR3: TGTGCCAGTAGTATAGATCCTAGCGGGAGTATAGATACGCAGTATTTT. V is TRBV19 and J is TRBJ2-3, with TRBD2 matching over 10 bases. Looked up from germline, CDR1 is LNHDA and CDR2 is SQIVND (reference sequence). The CDR3 loop spans 16 amino acids. Germline trimming cut 0 bases from V and 5 bases from J; bases unmatched to any gene: 5.